A single sample gave rise to the 15 T cell receptor beta chains below, sequenced in a study of shared clonotypes between healthy human individuals. Method: immunoSEQ multiplex PCR; TCRdb's copy keeps in-frame clones and lacks some. The data hold about 1 million clones, with 65% to 75% observed a single time. The material sequenced was memory CD4+ T cells sorted from blood. Subset here: CD45RA-negative fraction. These receptors originate from a man in his late teens or twenties in good health.

The chain uses TRBV5-4 and TRBJ2-2, with TRBD1 matching 7 bases. The CDR3 extends over 15 amino acids. V gave up 2 bases and J gave up 3 bases; unmatched junction bases: 4. The germline V gene has CDR1 SGHNT and CDR2 YYREEE (reference sequence). Here the CDR3 reads CASSLQGPHTGELFF. The CDR3 nucleotides are TGTGCCAGCAGCTTACAGGGGCCCCACACCGGGGAGCTGTTTTTT.

This clone has more than one count but fewer than ten. This chain links TRBV2 with TRBJ2-7, with D perhaps TRBD1 (6 bases). CDR1 is SNHLY, CDR2 FYNNEI, per germline. CDR3 length: 12 amino acids. Trimming pared 6 bases from V and 4 bases from J, leaving 10 bases between. The chain's CDR3 is CASRTQGYEQYF. The CDR3 DNA reads TGTGCCAGCAGGACTCAGGGGTACGAGCAGTACTTC.

This clone is a singleton in its sample. This sequence joins TRBV28 and TRBJ2-7, with D possibly being TRBD1 (5 bases). CDR3 length: 14 residues. Trimming stripped 6 bases from V and 3 bases from J, with 15 bases between. Germline-derived CDR1 and CDR2 are MDHEN and SYDVKM. This chain's CDR3 is CASSSGQAHYEQYF. The CDR3 coding sequence is TGTGCCAGCAGCTCCGGACAAGCCCACTACGAGCAGTACTTC.

The rearrangement links TRBV20-1 to TRBJ2-5; TRBD2 is a possible D gene (6 bases). V was cut by 8 bases and J by 4 bases, with 11 bases left in between. This CDR3 is 11 amino acids long. Germline V gene sequence: CDR1 DFQATT, CDR2 SNEGSKA (reference sequence). CDR3 protein: CSLVGGETQYF. As DNA, the CDR3 is TGCAGTCTCGTGGGAGGAGAGACCCAGTACTTC.

This chain joins TRBV19 and TRBJ1-4; D remains unclear. The V end was cut by 4 bases, the J end by 8 bases, with 8 bases between. The CDR3 length is 12 residues. In germline, CDR1 is LNHDA, CDR2 SQIVND (reference sequence). This chain's CDR3 is CASSTLQEKLFF. The DNA for the CDR3 is TGTGCCAGTAGTACCCTACAGGAAAAACTGTTTTTT.

This chain joins TRBV29-1 and TRBJ2-1; 10 nucleotides line up with TRBD1. Trimming at V came to 3 bases and at J to 12 bases, leaving 11 bases not matched to a gene. The CDR3 is made up of 14 amino acids. Germline CDR1 SQVTM, CDR2 ANQGSEA. The CDR3 DNA follows: TGCAGCGTTGAGGGACAGGGGCAACATCGGGGGCAGTTCTTC. It encodes CSVEGQGQHRGQFF.

The J gene is TRBJ1-2, the V gene TRBV6-1; D is unresolved. The V gene's germline CDR1 is MNHNS and CDR2 SASEGT. The CDR3 is 12 amino acids. V lost 9 bases, J lost 4 bases, and 12 bases lay in between. In DNA, the CDR3 is TGTGCCAGTGGGTCGGACCCCTATGGCTACACCTTC. Translating gives CASGSDPYGYTF.

A note on this clone: This likely stems from a read error, as it lies one base from a far larger clone. Other DNA sequences in the sample encode the same CDR3. This chain's CDR3 is CASSLEMNTEAFF. The CDR3, as DNA: TGTGCCAGCAGCTTAGAAATGAACACTGAAGCTTTCTTT. J is TRBJ1-1 and V is TRBV7-2; D uncertain. The CDR3 runs 13 residues. V was trimmed by 1 base and J by 0 bases, leaving 3 bases between them. Germline V gene sequence: CDR1 SGHTA, CDR2 FQGNSA.

This chain joins TRBV5-4 and TRBJ2-2, with a tentative D call TRBD2 (7 bases). This CDR3 has 15 residues. The germline V gene encodes CDR1 SGHNT and CDR2 YYREEE (reference sequence). Trimming left V 2 bases short and J 0 bases short, with 8 bases between. The CDR3 loop reads CASSFGGPNTGELFF. CDR3 DNA: TGTGCCAGCAGCTTCGGGGGGCCGAACACCGGGGAGCTGTTTTTT.

The chain is built from TRBV28 and TRBJ1-5, with TRBD1 identical over 8 bases. The CDR3 is made up of 14 amino acids. Germline CDR1 MDHEN, CDR2 SYDVKM. The V and J ends lost 10 bases and 0 bases, in that order; junction bases with no gene match: 5. CDR3 in amino acids: CATRQGYSNQPQHF. The CDR3, as DNA: TGTGCCACCCGACAGGGGTATAGCAATCAGCCCCAGCATTTT.

The chain carries TRBV29-1 and TRBJ2-5, with unresolved D. Between the trimmed V and J ends, which lost 6 bases and 5 bases, there was a span of 10 bases. Germline CDR1 and CDR2: SQVTM and ANQGSEA. The CDR3 runs to 11 residues. Written as DNA, the CDR3 is TGCAGCGTCCAAAAGTTGGAGACCCAGTACTTC. Its protein product is CSVQKLETQYF.

The table lists this clone with a few counts. J is TRBJ1-1 and V is TRBV12-5, with D uncertain. CDR1 is LGHNT and CDR2 is FRNRAP in the germline V gene. The V gene lost 8 bases and the J gene lost 4 bases, with 14 bases spanning the gap. The CDR3 sequence is 13 residues long. In nucleotides, the CDR3 is TGTGCTAGTAGCTCTCTCGATGGCACTGAAGCTTTCTTT. Its protein product is CASSSLDGTEAFF.

The chain uses TRBV2 and TRBJ2-7; D is uncertain. The CDR3 is 12 amino acids. The ends were cut back, 5 bases at V and 3 bases at J, with 8 bases in the middle. The germline V gene encodes CDR1 SNHLY and CDR2 FYNNEI. The CDR3 nucleotides are TGTGCCAGCAGTTTCGGCGGCTACGAGCAGTACTTC. Its translation is CASSFGGYEQYF.

This clone was observed a few times. The chain is built from TRBV18 and TRBJ2-5; 7 nucleotides align to TRBD1. Trimming cost V 3 bases and J 1 base; bases outside gene matches: 5. The CDR3 covers 15 residues. Germline V lookup: CDR1 KGHSH, CDR2 LQKENI. The CDR3 DNA reads TGTGCCAGCTCACCGACGGACAGGCGCCAAGAGACCCAGTACTTC. Amino acids: CASSPTDRRQETQYF.

The rearrangement joins TRBV2 to TRBJ1-1; no clear D. This CDR3 is 13 amino acids long. CDR1 is SNHLY, CDR2 FYNNEI, per germline. Between the trimmed V and J ends, which lost 6 bases and 2 bases, there was a span of 10 bases. CDR3 sequence: CASRQQINTEAFF. CDR3 DNA: TGTGCCAGCAGGCAACAGATAAACACTGAAGCTTTCTTT.